Shown below are 11 T cell receptor beta chains from a single sample sequenced in a study of blood T cell repertoires in COVID-19. Some clones are missing from TCRdb's copy, which holds only in-frame ones; the method was immunoSEQ multiplex PCR. The sample records around 41,000 clones, roughly nine tenths being singletons. Specimen: peripheral blood. The receptors shown here come from a young woman in a cohort sampled during active COVID-19.

The V gene is TRBV15, the J gene TRBJ1-4; D is perhaps TRBD1 (5 bases). The CDR3 has 15 residues. Germline assignment: CDR1 LNHNV and CDR2 YYDKDF (reference sequence). Trimming left V 1 base short and J 5 bases short, with 11 bases between. The CDR3 bases are TGTGCCACCAGCAGAGGTTCGGGGGGGAATGAAAAACTGTTTTTT. Its translation: CATSRGSGGNEKLFF.

The rearrangement links TRBV5-5 to TRBJ2-7, with no clear D. CDR1 and CDR2 (germline): SGHKS, YYEKEE (reference sequence). Deletions cut 1 base from V and 0 bases from J, with 5 bases between. This CDR3 has 13 residues. CDR3 in amino acids: CASSLTSSYEQYF. CDR3 nucleotide sequence: TGTGCCAGCAGCTTGACAAGCTCCTACGAGCAGTACTTC.

This chain connects TRBV7-9 to TRBJ1-3; no definite D call. The CDR3 spans 13 residues. Germline V lookup: CDR1 SEHNR, CDR2 FQNEAQ (reference sequence). V dropped 5 bases and J dropped 0 bases, with 5 bases sitting between them. Here the CDR3 DNA reads TGTGCCAGCAGCCCAGGCTCTGGAAACACCATATATTTT. Protein sequence: CASSPGSGNTIYF.

The table lists this clone with a count of one. The chain carries TRBV29-1 and TRBJ2-3; D gene uncertain. Trimming left V 3 bases short and J 1 base short, with 8 bases between. The germline V gene encodes CDR1 SQVTM and CDR2 ANQGSEA. The CDR3 extends over 13 amino acids. CDR3 loop: CSVDLGRTDTQYF. The CDR3 nucleotides are TGCAGCGTTGATCTAGGCCGCACAGATACGCAGTATTTT.

The J gene is TRBJ1-2, the V gene TRBV5-6; 8 bases match TRBD1. Trimming took 6 bases from V and 2 from J; bases not matched to a gene: 6. Germline V CDR1 and CDR2: SGHDT, YYEEEE. This CDR3 contains 14 residues. CDR3 nucleotides: TGTGCCAGCATGGGGGGACAGGACAACTATGGCTACACCTTC. It translates to CASMGGQDNYGYTF.

This chain uses TRBV12-3 or TRBV12-4 with TRBJ2-1, with 9 bases aligning to TRBD2. The ends lost 0 bases at V and 14 bases at J; junction bases unmatched: 5. This CDR3 has 13 amino acids. CDR3 DNA: TGTGCCAGCAGTTTAGCGGCTAGCGGGAACGAGTTCTTC. Translated: CASSLAASGNEFF.

The rearrangement uses TRBV6-1 and TRBJ2-7; 7 bases fit TRBD2. Germline lookup yields CDR1 MNHNS and CDR2 SASEGT. This CDR3 contains 16 residues. Unmatched junction bases numbered 15, after V lost 0 bases and J lost 10 bases. The CDR3 loop reads CASSEAWTRVHFPQYF. The DNA for the CDR3 is TGTGCCAGCAGTGAAGCTTGGACTAGGGTGCACTTCCCTCAGTACTTC.

The table lists this clone with a count of one. The chain employs TRBV27 and TRBJ1-2; 11 bases map to TRBD1. Trimming took 5 bases from V and 4 from J; bases not matched to a gene: 6. The CDR3 is made up of 15 amino acids. In germline, CDR1 is MNHEY, CDR2 SMNVEV (reference sequence). This CDR3 is CASSPRTGGLYGYTF. The CDR3 coding sequence is TGTGCCAGCAGTCCCAGGACAGGGGGCCTCTATGGCTACACCTTC.

The rearrangement uses TRBV19 and TRBJ2-2; the D gene is possibly TRBD1 (6 bases). Between the trimmed V and J ends, which lost 1 base and 4 bases, there was a span of 22 bases. The CDR3 length is 19 residues. The germline V gene has CDR1 LNHDA and CDR2 SQIVND (reference sequence). Here the CDR3 DNA reads TGTGCCAGTAGTATAGCCACGAAGTGGGCAGGGGCGCCCACCGGGGAGCTGTTTTTT. Translated, it gives CASSIATKWAGAPTGELFF.

This clone has only one observation. The gene calls are TRBV19 and TRBJ1-2; 9 bases match TRBD1. The germline gives CDR1 LNHDA, CDR2 SQIVND (reference sequence). After removal of 4 bases from V and 10 bases from J, the junction contained 10 bases not matched to a gene. The CDR3 contains 14 residues. The CDR3: CASSTGQGFKHYTF. In nucleotides, the CDR3 is TGTGCCAGTAGTACGGGACAGGGATTCAAACACTACACCTTC.

This sequence joins TRBV5-1 and TRBJ1-1; perhaps TRBD1 as D (5 bases). The CDR3 is made up of 14 amino acids. The germline V and J ends were trimmed by 0 bases and 4 bases, with 10 bases remaining between them. The V gene's germline CDR1 is SGHRS and CDR2 YFSETQ. The CDR3 nucleotides read TGCGCCAGCAGCTTGGCAGGGTACGGCACTGAAGCTTTCTTT. Translating gives CASSLAGYGTEAFF. The complete variable domain, with remaining parts taken from reference TRBV5-1 and TRBJ1-1, reads KAGVTQTPRYLIKTRGQQVTLSCSPISGHRSVSWYQQTPGQGLQFLFEYFSETQRNKGNFPGRFSGRQFSNSRSEMNVSTLELGDSALYLCASSLAGYGTEAFFGQGTRLTVV.